The clone carrying this T cell receptor beta chain came up many times. The antigen remains unidentified. These data belong to a study of T cell repertoires in cytomegalovirus infection. Whole-study context: CMV infection plus the matching HLA type was flagged by public TCR beta signatures.

Study-wide results and caveats: Identification of carriers of CMV plus the relevant HLA was performed using cumulative public TCR beta family frequency. In two of eight donors, the top clonotype was HLA-C-restricted CMV-specific.

Per the germline V gene, CDR1 is ENHRY and CDR2 is SYGVKD. V gave up 7 bases and J gave up 4 bases; unmatched junction bases: 5. This CDR3 spans 14 amino acids. TCRdb fed the reads into MiXCR, producing one record per CDR3 protein. The data hold hundreds of thousands of distinct CDR3 sequences, with roughly 16% observed a single time. This clonotype was sampled from a human donor in good health (CMV status not recorded). Some clones in this sample may be carry-over from other donors' samples. V usage is TRBV10-3 and J usage is TRBJ2-1, with 9 bases aligning to TRBD1. Source material: PBMCs. The CDR3 DNA reads TGTGCCATCACGGGGGACAGGGAATACAATGAGCAGTTCTTC. It translates to CAITGDREYNEQFF.